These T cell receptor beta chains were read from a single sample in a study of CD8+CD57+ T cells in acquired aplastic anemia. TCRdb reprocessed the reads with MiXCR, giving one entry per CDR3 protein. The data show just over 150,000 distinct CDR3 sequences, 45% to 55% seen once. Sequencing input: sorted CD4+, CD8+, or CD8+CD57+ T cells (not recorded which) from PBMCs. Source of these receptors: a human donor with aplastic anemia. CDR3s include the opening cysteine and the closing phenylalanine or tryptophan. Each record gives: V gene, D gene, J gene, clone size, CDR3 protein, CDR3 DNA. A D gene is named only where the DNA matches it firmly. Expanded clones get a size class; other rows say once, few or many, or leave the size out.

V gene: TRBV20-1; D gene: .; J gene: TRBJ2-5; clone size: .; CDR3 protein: CSAEDWREQETQYF; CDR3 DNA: TGCAGTGCCGAGGACTGGCGGGAACAAGAGACCCAGTACTTC
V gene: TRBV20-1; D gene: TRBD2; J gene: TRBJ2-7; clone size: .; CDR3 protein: CSALGRTSVNEQYF; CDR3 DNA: TGCAGTGCCTTGGGGCGGACTAGCGTCAACGAGCAGTACTTC
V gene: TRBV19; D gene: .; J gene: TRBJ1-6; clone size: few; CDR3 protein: CASSMVGSYNSPLHF; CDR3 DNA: TGTGCCAGTAGTATGGTAGGCTCCTATAATTCACCCCTCCACTTT
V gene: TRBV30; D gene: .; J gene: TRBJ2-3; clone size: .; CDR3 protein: CAWSTNFRDTQYF; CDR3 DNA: TGTGCCTGGAGTACCAATTTTCGCGATACGCAGTATTTT
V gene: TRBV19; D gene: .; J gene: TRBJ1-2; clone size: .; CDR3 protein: CASSITGYGYTF; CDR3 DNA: TGTGCCAGTAGTATAACCGGATATGGCTACACCTTC
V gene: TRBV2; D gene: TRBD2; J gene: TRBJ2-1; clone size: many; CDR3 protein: CASRDPGLAEYNEQFF; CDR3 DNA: TGTGCCAGCAGGGACCCGGGACTAGCGGAATACAATGAGCAGTTCTTC
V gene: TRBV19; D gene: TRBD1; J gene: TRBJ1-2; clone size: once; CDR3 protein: CASSIGTGISHGYTF; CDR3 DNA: TGTGCCAGTAGTATTGGGACAGGGATCAGTCATGGCTACACCTTC
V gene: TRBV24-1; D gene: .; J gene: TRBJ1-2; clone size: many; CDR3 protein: CATSDLGGYTF; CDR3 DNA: TGTGCCACCAGTGATTTGGGGGGCTACACCTTC
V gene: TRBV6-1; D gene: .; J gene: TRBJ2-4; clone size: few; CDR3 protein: CASSAGLLAKNIQYF; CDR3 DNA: TGTGCCAGCAGCGCAGGGTTATTAGCCAAAAACATTCAGTACTTC
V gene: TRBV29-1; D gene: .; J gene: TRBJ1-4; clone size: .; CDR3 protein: CSVSRLTNEKLFF; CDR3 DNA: TGCAGCGTTAGTAGGCTAACTAATGAAAAACTGTTTTTT
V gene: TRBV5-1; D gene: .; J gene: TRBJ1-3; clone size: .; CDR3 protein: CASSTGEVSGNTIYF; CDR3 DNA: TGCGCCAGCAGCACAGGAGAGGTCTCTGGAAACACCATATATTTT
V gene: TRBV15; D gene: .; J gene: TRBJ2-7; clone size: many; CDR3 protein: CATSSGGVSPYF; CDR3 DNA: TGTGCCACCAGCAGTGGAGGAGTGTCTCCGTACTTC
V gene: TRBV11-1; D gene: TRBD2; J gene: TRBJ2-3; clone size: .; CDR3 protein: CASSFPLRLAGAADTQYF; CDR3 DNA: TGTGCCAGCAGCTTTCCTCTGCGTCTAGCGGGGGCGGCAGATACGCAGTATTTT
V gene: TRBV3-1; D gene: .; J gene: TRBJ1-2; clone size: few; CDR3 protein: CASSQETPPGYTF; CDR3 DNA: TGTGCCAGCAGCCAAGAAACGCCCCCCGGCTACACCTTC
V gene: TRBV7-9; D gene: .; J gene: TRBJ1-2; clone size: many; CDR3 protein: CASSFGDGYTF; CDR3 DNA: TGTGCCAGCAGTTTTGGCGATGGCTACACCTTC
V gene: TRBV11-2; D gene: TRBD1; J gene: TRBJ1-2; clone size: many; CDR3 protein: CASSSEGTAYGYTF; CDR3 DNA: TGTGCCAGCAGCTCAGAAGGGACAGCATATGGCTACACCTTC
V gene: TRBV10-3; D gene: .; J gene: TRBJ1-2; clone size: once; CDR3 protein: CAISDYPDRNYGYTF; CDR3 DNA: TGTGCCATCAGTGATTACCCGGACAGAAACTATGGCTACACCTTC
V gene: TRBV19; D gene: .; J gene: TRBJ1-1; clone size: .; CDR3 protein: CASSIAGDGTEAFF; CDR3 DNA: TGTGCCAGTAGTATAGCAGGGGACGGCACTGAAGCTTTCTTT
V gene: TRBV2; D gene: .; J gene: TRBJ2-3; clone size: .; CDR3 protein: CASRAGLTSTDTQYF; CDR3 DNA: TGTGCCAGCAGGGCGGGACTGACTAGCACAGATACGCAGTATTTT
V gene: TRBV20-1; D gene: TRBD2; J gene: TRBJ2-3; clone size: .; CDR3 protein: CSARAGGPDTQYF; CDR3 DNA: TGCAGTGCTAGAGCGGGAGGGCCAGATACGCAGTATTTT
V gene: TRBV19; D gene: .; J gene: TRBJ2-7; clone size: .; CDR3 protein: CASSSQDRIVQYF; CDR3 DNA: TGTGCCAGTAGTAGCCAGGACAGAATCGTGCAGTACTTC
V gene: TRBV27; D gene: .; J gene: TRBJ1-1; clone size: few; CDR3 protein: CASSLMRDTEAFF; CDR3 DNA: TGTGCCAGCAGTTTAATGCGGGACACTGAAGCTTTCTTT
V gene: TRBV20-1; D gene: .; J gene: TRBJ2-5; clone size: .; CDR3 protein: CSALGTSRETQYF; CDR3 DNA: TGCAGTGCCCTGGGGACGTCGCGGGAGACCCAGTACTTC
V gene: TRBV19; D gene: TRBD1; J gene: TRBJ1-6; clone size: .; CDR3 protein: CASRDRGREGNSPLHF; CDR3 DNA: TGTGCCAGTAGGGACAGGGGGCGCGAGGGGAACTCACCCCTCCACTTT
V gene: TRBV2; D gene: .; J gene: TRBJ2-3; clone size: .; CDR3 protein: CASSEGGTDTQYF; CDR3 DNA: TGTGCCAGCAGTGAAGGAGGCACAGATACGCAGTATTTT
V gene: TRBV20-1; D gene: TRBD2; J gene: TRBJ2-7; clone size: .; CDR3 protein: CSATDPGTSTYEQYF; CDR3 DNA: TGCAGTGCTACGGACCCCGGGACTAGCACCTACGAGCAGTACTTC
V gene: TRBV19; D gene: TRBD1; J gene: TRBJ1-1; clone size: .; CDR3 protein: CASSTPGQRAMNTEAFF; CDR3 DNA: TGTGCCAGTAGTACACCGGGACAGAGAGCCATGAACACTGAAGCTTTCTTT
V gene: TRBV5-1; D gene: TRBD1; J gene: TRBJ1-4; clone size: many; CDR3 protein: CASSWGQVTNEKLFF; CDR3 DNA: TGCGCCAGCAGCTGGGGACAGGTCACTAATGAAAAACTGTTTTTT
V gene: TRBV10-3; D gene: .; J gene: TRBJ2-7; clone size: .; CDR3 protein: CAISEASGGTYEQYF; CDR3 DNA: TGTGCCATCAGTGAGGCGTCAGGGGGGACCTACGAGCAGTACTTC
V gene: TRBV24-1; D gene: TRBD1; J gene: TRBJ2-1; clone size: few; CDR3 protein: CATSAHSGQGNPNEQFF; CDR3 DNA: TGTGCCACCAGTGCCCACTCCGGACAGGGAAATCCCAATGAGCAGTTCTTC
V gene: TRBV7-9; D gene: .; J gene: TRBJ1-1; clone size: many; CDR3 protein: CASSLAANLNTEAFF; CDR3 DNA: TGTGCCAGCAGCTTAGCTGCCAATTTGAACACTGAAGCTTTCTTT
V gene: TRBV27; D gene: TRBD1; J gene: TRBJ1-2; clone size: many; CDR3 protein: CASRQTGDGYTF; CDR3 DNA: TGTGCCAGCCGACAGACAGGGGATGGCTACACCTTC
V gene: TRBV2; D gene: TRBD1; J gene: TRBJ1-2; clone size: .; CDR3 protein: CASSENRGNYGYTF; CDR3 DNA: TGTGCCAGCAGTGAAAACAGGGGGAACTATGGCTACACCTTC
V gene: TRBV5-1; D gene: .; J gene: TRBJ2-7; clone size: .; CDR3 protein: CASSSGPKYEQYF; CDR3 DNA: TGCGCCAGCAGCTCGGGACCGAAGTACGAGCAGTACTTC
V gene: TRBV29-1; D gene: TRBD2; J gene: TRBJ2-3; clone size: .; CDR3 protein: CSGGLAGVVDTQYF; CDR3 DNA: TGCAGCGGGGGACTAGCGGGAGTAGTAGATACGCAGTATTTT
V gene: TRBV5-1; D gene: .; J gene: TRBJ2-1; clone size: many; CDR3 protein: CASSPHQGNEQFF; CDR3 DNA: TGCGCCAGCAGCCCACACCAGGGAAATGAGCAGTTCTTC
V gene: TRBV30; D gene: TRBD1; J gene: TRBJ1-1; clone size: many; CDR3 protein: CACDRDTEAFF; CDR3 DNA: TGTGCGTGCGACAGGGACACTGAAGCTTTCTTT
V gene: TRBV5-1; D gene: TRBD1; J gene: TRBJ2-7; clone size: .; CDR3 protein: CASSTGQVPYEQYF; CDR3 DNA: TGCGCCAGCAGCACAGGACAGGTCCCCTACGAGCAGTACTTC
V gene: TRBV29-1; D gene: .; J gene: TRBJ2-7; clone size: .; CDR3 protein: CSVVITGPGLDEQYF; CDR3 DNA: TGCAGCGTTGTTATTACCGGGCCTGGTCTCGACGAGCAGTACTTC
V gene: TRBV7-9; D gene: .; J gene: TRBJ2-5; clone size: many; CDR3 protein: CASSTNSDWETQYF; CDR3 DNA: TGTGCCAGCAGCACGAATTCAGATTGGGAGACCCAGTACTTC
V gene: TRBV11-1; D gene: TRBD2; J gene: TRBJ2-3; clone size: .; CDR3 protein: CASSAGTSGGTGTQYF; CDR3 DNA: TGTGCCAGCAGCGCGGGGACTAGCGGGGGCACAGGTACGCAGTATTTT
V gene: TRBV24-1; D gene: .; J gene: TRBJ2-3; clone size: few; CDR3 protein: CATSSGTGSDTQYF; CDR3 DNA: TGTGCCACCAGTTCAGGGACGGGATCAGATACGCAGTATTTT
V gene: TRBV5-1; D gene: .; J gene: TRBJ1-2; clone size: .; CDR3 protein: CASSQGWGNYGYTF; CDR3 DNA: TGCGCCAGCAGCCAAGGGTGGGGGAACTATGGCTACACCTTC
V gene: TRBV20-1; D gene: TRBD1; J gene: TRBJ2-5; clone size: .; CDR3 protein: CSARSGTGSGTQYF; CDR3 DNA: TGCAGTGCTAGATCCGGGACAGGGAGTGGGACCCAGTACTTC
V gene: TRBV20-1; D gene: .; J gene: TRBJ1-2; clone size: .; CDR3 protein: CSARDPAQPGYTF; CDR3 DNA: TGCAGTGCTAGAGATCCGGCCCAACCAGGCTACACCTTC
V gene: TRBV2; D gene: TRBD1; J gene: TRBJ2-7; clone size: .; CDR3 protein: CASSLRGQINYEQYF; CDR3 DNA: TGTGCCAGCAGCCTGAGGGGACAGATAAACTACGAGCAGTACTTC
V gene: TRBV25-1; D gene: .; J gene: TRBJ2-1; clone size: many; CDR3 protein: CASSEMDSYNEQFF; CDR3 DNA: TGTGCCAGCAGTGAAATGGACTCCTACAATGAGCAGTTCTTC
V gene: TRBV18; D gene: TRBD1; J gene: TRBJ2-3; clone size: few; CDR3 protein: CASSLRDRYTDTQYF; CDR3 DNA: TGTGCCAGCTCGCTCAGGGACAGATACACAGATACGCAGTATTTT
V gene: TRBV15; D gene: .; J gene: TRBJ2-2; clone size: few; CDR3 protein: CATSSYLGELFF; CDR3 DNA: TGTGCCACCAGCTCGTACTTAGGGGAGCTGTTTTTT
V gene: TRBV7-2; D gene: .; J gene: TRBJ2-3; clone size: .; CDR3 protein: CASRGDTDTQYF; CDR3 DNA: TGCGCCAGCAGGGGAGACACAGATACGCAGTATTTT
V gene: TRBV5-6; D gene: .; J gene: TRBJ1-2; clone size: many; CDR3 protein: CASSGQLYGYTF; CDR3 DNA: TGTGCCAGCAGCGGTCAGTTATATGGCTACACCTTC
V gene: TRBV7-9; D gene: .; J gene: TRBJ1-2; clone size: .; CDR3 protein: CASSPLGNYGYTF; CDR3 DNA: TGTGCCAGCAGCCCTTTGGGAAACTATGGCTACACCTTC